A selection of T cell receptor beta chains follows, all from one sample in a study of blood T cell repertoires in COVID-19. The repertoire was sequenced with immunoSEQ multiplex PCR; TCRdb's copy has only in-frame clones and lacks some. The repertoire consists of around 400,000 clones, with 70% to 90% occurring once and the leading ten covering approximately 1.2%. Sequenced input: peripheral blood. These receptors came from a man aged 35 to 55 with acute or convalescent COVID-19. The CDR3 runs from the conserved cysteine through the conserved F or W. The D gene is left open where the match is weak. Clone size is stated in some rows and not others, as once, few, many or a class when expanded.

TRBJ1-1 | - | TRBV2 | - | CASDLAGSSTEAFF | TGTGCCAGCGATTTGGCAGGGTCGAGCACTGAAGCTTTCTTT
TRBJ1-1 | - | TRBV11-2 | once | CASSSGPTNTEAFF | TGTGCCAGCAGCTCGGGTCCAACGAACACTGAAGCTTTCTTT
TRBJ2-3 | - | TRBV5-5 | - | CASSLFLDTQYF | TGTGCCAGCAGCTTGTTCTTAGATACGCAGTATTTT
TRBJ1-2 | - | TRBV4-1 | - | CASSHLPIRGRHSGYGYTF | TGCGCCAGCAGCCATCTACCCATTCGGGGTCGGCACTCGGGCTATGGCTACACCTTC
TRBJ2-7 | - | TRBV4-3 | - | CASSQDPSSYEQYF | TGCGCCAGCAGCCAAGATCCGAGCTCCTACGAGCAGTACTTC
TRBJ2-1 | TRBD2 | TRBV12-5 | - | CASGLVLAGVGEQFF | TGTGCTAGTGGTTTGGTACTAGCGGGAGTAGGCGAGCAGTTCTTC
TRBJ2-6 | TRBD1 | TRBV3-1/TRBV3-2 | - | CASSRDSSGANVLTF | TGTGCCAGCAGCCGGGACAGCTCTGGGGCCAACGTCCTGACTTTC
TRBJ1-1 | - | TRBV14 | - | CASSQVMNTEAFF | TGTGCCAGCAGCCAAGTTATGAACACTGAAGCTTTCTTT
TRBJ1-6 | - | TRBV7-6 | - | CASSSGVGVRSPLHF | TGTGCCAGCAGCTCAGGGGTGGGGGTACGATCACCCCTCCACTTT
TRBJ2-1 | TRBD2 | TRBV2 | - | CASRTSGAFGGQFF | TGTGCCAGCAGAACTAGCGGGGCGTTCGGAGGGCAGTTCTTC
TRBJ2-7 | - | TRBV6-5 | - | CASSRALRVEQYF | TGTGCCAGCAGTCGAGCACTACGAGTAGAGCAGTACTTC
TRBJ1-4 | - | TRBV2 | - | CASSEGITGRNEKLFF | TGTGCCAGCAGTGAAGGTATAACAGGACGGAATGAAAAACTGTTTTTT
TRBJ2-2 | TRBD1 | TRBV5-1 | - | CASSFSGTGGTGELFF | TGCGCCAGCAGCTTTTCCGGGACAGGGGGCACCGGGGAGCTGTTTTTT
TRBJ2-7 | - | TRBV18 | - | CASSFTTGGSYEQYF | TGTGCCAGCTCATTTACGACAGGTGGGAGCTACGAGCAGTACTTC
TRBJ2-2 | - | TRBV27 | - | CASSWRRNGGELFF | TGTGCCAGCAGTTGGCGGAGGAATGGGGGGGAGCTGTTTTTT
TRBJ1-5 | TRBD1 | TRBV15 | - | CATSGGQGNQPQHF | TGTGCCACCAGCGGCGGACAGGGCAATCAGCCCCAGCATTTT
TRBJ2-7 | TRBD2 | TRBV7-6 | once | CASSGGTSGYEQYF | TGTGCCAGCAGCGGAGGGACTAGCGGATACGAGCAGTACTTC
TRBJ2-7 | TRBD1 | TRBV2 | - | CASTGDREIYEQYF | TGTGCCAGCACCGGGGACAGAGAAATCTACGAGCAGTACTTC
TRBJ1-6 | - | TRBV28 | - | CASSFSRTFNSPLHF | TGTGCCAGCAGTTTCTCGAGGACATTCAATTCACCCCTCCACTTT
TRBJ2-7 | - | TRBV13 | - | CASSFNGGRYEQYF | TGTGCCAGCAGCTTTAATGGAGGGCGCTACGAGCAGTACTTC
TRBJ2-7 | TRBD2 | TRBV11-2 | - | CASSFRGGPTYEQYF | TGTGCCAGCAGCTTCCGGGGGGGACCTACCTACGAGCAGTACTTC
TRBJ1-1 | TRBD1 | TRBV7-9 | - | CASSTAQGDTEAFF | TGTGCCAGCAGCACAGCCCAGGGGGACACTGAAGCTTTCTTT
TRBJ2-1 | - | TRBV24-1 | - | CATSDLGASYNEQFF | TGTGCCACCAGTGATTTAGGAGCCTCCTACAATGAGCAGTTCTTC
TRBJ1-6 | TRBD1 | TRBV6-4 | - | CASSMTGPNSPLHF | TGTGCCAGCAGTATGACAGGGCCTAATTCACCCCTCCACTTT
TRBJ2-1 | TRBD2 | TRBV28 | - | CASSLSFRGASGREGRGEQFF | TGTGCCAGCAGTTTGTCTTTCCGGGGCGCTAGCGGGAGAGAGGGGCGTGGTGAGCAGTTCTTC
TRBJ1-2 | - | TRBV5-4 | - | CASSLGRVENYGYTF | TGTGCCAGCAGCTTGGGTCGGGTTGAAAACTATGGCTACACCTTC
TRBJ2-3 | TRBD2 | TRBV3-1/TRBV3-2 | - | CASSPGSGGGYTDTQYF | TGTGCCAGCAGCCCGGGTAGTGGGGGGGGATACACAGATACGCAGTATTTT
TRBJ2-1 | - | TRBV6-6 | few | CASGRGGEQFF | TGTGCCAGCGGCCGGGGAGGAGAGCAGTTCTTC
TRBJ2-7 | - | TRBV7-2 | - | CASSLGLSSYEQYF | TGTGCCAGCAGCTTAGGTCTTAGCTCCTACGAGCAGTACTTC
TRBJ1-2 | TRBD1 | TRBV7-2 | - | CASSLVPGGGNYGYTF | TGTGCCAGCAGCTTAGTACCAGGGGGCGGTAACTATGGCTACACCTTC
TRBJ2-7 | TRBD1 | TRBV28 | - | CASSLPRGLPYEQYF | TGTGCCAGCAGTTTACCCAGGGGGCTCCCCTACGAGCAGTACTTC
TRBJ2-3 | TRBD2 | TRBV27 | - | CASSRTLAATDTQYF | TGTGCCAGCAGTAGGACACTAGCGGCAACAGATACGCAGTATTTT
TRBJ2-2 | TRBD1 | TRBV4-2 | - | CASSPRQGAGELFF | TGTGCCAGCAGCCCGCGACAGGGAGCCGGGGAGCTGTTTTTT
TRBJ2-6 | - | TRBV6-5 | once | CASAYEGSGANVLTF | TGTGCCAGCGCCTATGAGGGATCTGGGGCCAACGTCCTGACTTTC
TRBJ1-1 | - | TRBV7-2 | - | CASSTNHGVTEAFF | TGTGCCAGCAGCACCAACCACGGGGTCACTGAAGCTTTCTTT